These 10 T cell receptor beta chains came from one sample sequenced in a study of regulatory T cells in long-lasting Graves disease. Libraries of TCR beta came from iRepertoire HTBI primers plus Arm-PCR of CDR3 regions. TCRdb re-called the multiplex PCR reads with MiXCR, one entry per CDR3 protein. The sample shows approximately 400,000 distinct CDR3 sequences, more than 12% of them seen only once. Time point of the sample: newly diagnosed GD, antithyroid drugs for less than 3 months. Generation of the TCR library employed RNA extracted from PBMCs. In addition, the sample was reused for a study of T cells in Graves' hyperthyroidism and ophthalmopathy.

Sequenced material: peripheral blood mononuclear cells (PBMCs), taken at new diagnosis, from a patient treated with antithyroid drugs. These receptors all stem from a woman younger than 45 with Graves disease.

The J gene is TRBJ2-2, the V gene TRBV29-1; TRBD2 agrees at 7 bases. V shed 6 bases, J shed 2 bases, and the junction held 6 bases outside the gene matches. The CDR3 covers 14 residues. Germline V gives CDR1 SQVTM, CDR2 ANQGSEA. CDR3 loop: CSVDSSGNTGELFF. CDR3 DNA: TGCAGCGTGGACTCTAGCGGTAACACCGGGGAGCTGTTTTTT.

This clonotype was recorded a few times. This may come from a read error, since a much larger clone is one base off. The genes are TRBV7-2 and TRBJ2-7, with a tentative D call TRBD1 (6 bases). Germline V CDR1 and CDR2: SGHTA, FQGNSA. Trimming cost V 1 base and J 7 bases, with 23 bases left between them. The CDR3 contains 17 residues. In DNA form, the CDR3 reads TGTGCCAGCAGCTTAGGCGGGTATTCAGCACAGGGCAATGAGCAGTACTTC. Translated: CASSLGGYSAQGNEQYF.

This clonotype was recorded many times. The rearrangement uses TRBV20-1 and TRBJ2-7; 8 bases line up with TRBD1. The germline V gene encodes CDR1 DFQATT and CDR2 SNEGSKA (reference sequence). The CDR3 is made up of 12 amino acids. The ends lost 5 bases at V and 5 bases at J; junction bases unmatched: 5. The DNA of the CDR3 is TGCAGTGCTTTAGGACAGGGTAACGAGCAGTACTTC. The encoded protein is CSALGQGNEQYF.

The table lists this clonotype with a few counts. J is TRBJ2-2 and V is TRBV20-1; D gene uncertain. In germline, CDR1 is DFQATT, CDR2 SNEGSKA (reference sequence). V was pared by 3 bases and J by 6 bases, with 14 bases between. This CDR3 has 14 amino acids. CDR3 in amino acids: CSASEASAAGELFF. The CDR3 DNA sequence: TGCAGTGCTAGTGAGGCATCTGCCGCCGGGGAGCTGTTTTTT.

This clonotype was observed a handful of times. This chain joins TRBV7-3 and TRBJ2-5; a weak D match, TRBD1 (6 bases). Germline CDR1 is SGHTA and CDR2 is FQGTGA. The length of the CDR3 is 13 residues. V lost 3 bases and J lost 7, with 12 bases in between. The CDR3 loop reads CASSLTAGVTQYF. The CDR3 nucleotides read TGTGCCAGCAGCTTGACGGCAGGGGTGACCCAGTACTTC.

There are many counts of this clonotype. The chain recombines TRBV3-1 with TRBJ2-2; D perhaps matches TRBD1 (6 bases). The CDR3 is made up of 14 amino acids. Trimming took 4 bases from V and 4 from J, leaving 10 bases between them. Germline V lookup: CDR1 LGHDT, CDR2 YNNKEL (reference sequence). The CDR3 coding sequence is TGTGCCAGCAGCCCTCCACAGGGCACCGGGGAGCTGTTTTTT. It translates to CASSPPQGTGELFF. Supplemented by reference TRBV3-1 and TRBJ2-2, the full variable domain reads DTAVSQTPKYLVTQMGNDKSIKCEQNLGHDTMYWYKQDSKKFLKIMFSYNNKELIINETVPNRFSPKSPDKAHLNLHINSLELGDSAVYFCASSPPQGTGELFFGEGSRLTVL.

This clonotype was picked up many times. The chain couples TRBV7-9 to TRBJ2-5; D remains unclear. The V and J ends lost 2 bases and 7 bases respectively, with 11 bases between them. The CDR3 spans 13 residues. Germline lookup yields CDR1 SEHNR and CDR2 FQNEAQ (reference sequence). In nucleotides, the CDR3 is TGTGCCAGCAGCTTAATGGAGCTTGGGACCCAGTACTTC. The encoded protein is CASSLMELGTQYF.

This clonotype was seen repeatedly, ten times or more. DNA for the CDR3: TGTGCCAGCAGTGAAGCGACTAACTATGGCTACACCTTC. Its protein product is CASSEATNYGYTF. This chain uses TRBV6-1 with TRBJ1-2; D ambiguous. V was pared by 0 bases and J by 0 bases, with 2 bases between. There are 13 residues in the CDR3. The germline gives CDR1 MNHNS, CDR2 SASEGT.

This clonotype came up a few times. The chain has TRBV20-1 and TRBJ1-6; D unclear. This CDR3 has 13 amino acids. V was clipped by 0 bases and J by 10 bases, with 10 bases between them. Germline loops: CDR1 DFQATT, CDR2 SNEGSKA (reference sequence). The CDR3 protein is CSAREVRASPLHF. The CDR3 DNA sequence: TGCAGTGCTAGAGAAGTAAGGGCATCACCCCTCCACTTT.

CDR3 sequence reads: CASSEWKGPNTGELFF. CDR3 nucleotide sequence: TGTGCCAGCAGTGAATGGAAGGGACCGAACACCGGGGAGCTGTTTTTT. This sequence joins TRBV25-1 and TRBJ2-2; D is tentatively TRBD1 or TRBD2 (5 bases each). The germline CDR1 and CDR2 sequences are MGHDK and SYGVNS. CDR3 length: 16 residues. The V end was cut by 1 base, the J end by 0 bases, with 9 bases between.